These 26 T cell receptor beta chains originate from one sample sequenced in a study of T-cell reconstitution after alpha-beta-depleted transplantation in children. During its preparation, the TCRbeta library received unique molecular identifiers. TCRdb processed the PCR reads anew with MiXCR; each CDR3 protein has one entry. The table has about 110,000 distinct CDR3 sequences, 10% to 13% seen once. This material consisted of PBMCs, taken before TCRalphabeta/CD19-depleted stem cell transplant. The receptors were gathered from a boy between 2 and 10 years old with acute lymphoblastic leukemia, due to receive a stem cell transplant.

This clonotype was seen only a few times. The chain has TRBV5-1 and TRBJ2-3; maybe TRBD2 (6 bases). Germline CDR1 and CDR2: SGHRS and YFSETQ. The CDR3 runs to 17 residues. Trimming cost V 0 bases and J 4 bases, with 18 bases left between them. In DNA form, the CDR3 reads TGCGCCAGCAGCTTGGGCGGGACCGGGGGTGCCGCAGATACGCAGTATTTT. It translates to CASSLGGTGGAADTQYF.

This clonotype was observed many times. The chain recombines TRBV12-3 or TRBV12-4 with TRBJ1-2; perhaps TRBD1 as D (6 bases). The CDR3 is 16 amino acids. V lost 3 bases to trimming and J lost 4 bases, with 18 bases between them. The CDR3 DNA follows: TGTGCCAGCAGTTTTTGGGGGGCGGGTAACCCCTATGGCTACACCTTC. Encoded protein: CASSFWGAGNPYGYTF.

The sample holds many counts of this clonotype. This chain uses TRBV20-1 with TRBJ2-1; the D call may be TRBD1 or TRBD2 (5 bases each). This CDR3 has 12 residues. Germline CDR1 is DFQATT and CDR2 is SNEGSKA (reference sequence). The V end lost 6 bases, the J end lost 7 bases, and 13 bases lay between the germline ends. The CDR3 region is CSASGTLNEQFF. CDR3 DNA: TGCAGTGCATCCGGGACGCTAAATGAGCAGTTCTTC.

The chain uses TRBV29-1 and TRBJ2-1, with TRBD2 matching over 11 bases. V lost 3 bases and J lost 9; bases outside the gene matches: 4. CDR3 size: 13 residues. Germline loops: CDR1 SQVTM, CDR2 ANQGSEA. The CDR3 DNA reads as TGCAGCGTTGATAGCGGGGGGGCTCTTGAGCAGTTCTTC. Amino acid sequence: CSVDSGGALEQFF.

The chain recombines TRBV5-1 with TRBJ2-2; 8 bases match TRBD1. J lost 5 bases, V lost 0 bases, and 3 bases had no gene match. The CDR3 contains 15 residues. CDR1 is SGHRS and CDR2 is YFSETQ in the germline V gene. CDR3 sequence: CASSLVRGQTGELFF. For the CDR3, the DNA is TGCGCCAGCAGCTTGGTCAGGGGGCAAACCGGGGAGCTGTTTTTT.

This rearrangement joins TRBV6-1 to TRBJ1-2; D is ambiguous. The CDR3 extends over 14 amino acids. Germline V lookup: CDR1 MNHNS, CDR2 SASEGT. V was pared by 3 bases and J by 4 bases, with 12 bases between. In nucleotides, the CDR3 is TGTGCCAGCAGTGAGGAACCCCGCACCTATGGCTACACCTTC. Its translation is CASSEEPRTYGYTF.

This clonotype has at least ten counts. The chain carries TRBV6-5 and TRBJ1-6; no clear D. There are 17 residues in the CDR3. Trimming removed 0 bases at V and 3 bases at J, with 12 bases between. Germline V gene lookup returns CDR1 MNHEY and CDR2 SVGAGI. In nucleotides, the CDR3 is TGTGCCAGCAGTTACTCGACCGGTCGGGGCTATAATTCACCCCTCCACTTT. Amino acid sequence: CASSYSTGRGYNSPLHF.

This clonotype was observed a few times. The chain is built from TRBV7-9 and TRBJ2-7; D remains unclear. Germline lookup yields CDR1 SEHNR and CDR2 FQNEAQ (reference sequence). This CDR3 is 12 amino acids long. The germline V and J ends were trimmed by 1 base and 5 bases, with 6 bases remaining between them. The CDR3 coding sequence is TGTGCCAGCAGCTTAGAGAAGAACGAGCAGTACTTC. Translated: CASSLEKNEQYF.

This chain joins TRBV19 and TRBJ2-5, with 11 bases matching TRBD2. V shed 3 bases, J shed 5 bases, and the junction held 5 bases outside the gene matches. The germline V gene has CDR1 LNHDA and CDR2 SQIVND (reference sequence). This CDR3 is 15 amino acids long. The CDR3 reads CASSIIAGGHETQYF. As DNA, the CDR3 is TGTGCCAGTAGTATTATAGCGGGAGGGCACGAGACCCAGTACTTC. Combining the CDR3 with reference TRBV19 and TRBJ2-5 gives the whole variable domain DGGITQSPKYLFRKEGQNVTLSCEQNLNHDAMYWYRQDPGQGLRLIYYSQIVNDFQKGDIAEGYSVSREKKESFPLTVTSAQKNPTAFYLCASSIIAGGHETQYFGPGTRLLVL.

The chain couples TRBV5-1 to TRBJ2-1; 13 nucleotides match TRBD2. Germline CDR1 is SGHRS and CDR2 is YFSETQ. V lost 7 bases, J lost 9 bases, and 10 bases stayed unmatched. The CDR3 runs to 15 residues. As DNA, the CDR3 is TGCGCCAGCCAAGTCGGACTAGCGGGAGTAATTGAGCAGTTCTTC. Amino acids: CASQVGLAGVIEQFF.

This chain uses TRBV7-9 with TRBJ2-7; 7 bases are shared with TRBD1. CDR3 size: 12 residues. Germline CDR1 and CDR2: SEHNR and FQNEAQ (reference sequence). J lost 6 bases, V lost 5 bases, and 4 bases had no gene match. This CDR3 is CASSRQGSEQYF. As DNA, the CDR3 is TGTGCCAGCAGCCGACAGGGCTCCGAGCAGTACTTC.

By sample fraction, this clonotype is medium-sized. The V and J genes are TRBV7-2 and TRBJ2-1, with D uncertain. Germline V gene lookup returns CDR1 SGHTA and CDR2 FQGNSA. The CDR3 runs 12 residues. V lost 1 base, J lost 13 bases, and 11 bases lay in between. This chain's CDR3 is CASSLGETSQFF. The CDR3 bases are TGTGCCAGCAGCTTAGGGGAAACCTCACAGTTCTTC. Drawing the rest from reference TRBV7-2 and TRBJ2-1, the complete variable domain is GAGVSQSPSNKVTEKGKDVELRCDPISGHTALYWYRQSLGQGLEFLIYFQGNSAPDKSGLPSDRFSAERTGGSVSTLTIQRTQQEDSAVYLCASSLGETSQFFGPGTRLTVL.

This clonotype turned up a few times. The genes are TRBV12-3 or TRBV12-4 and TRBJ1-2; D is unclear. Trimming stripped 3 bases from V and 3 bases from J, with 11 bases between. This CDR3 has 14 residues. This CDR3 is CASSFRQSDYGYTF. The CDR3 nucleotides read TGTGCCAGCAGTTTCCGGCAGTCGGACTATGGCTACACCTTC.

This clonotype was observed a few times. The chain combines TRBV9 with TRBJ1-1; D is perhaps TRBD1 (6 bases). Trimming removed 3 bases at V and 5 bases at J, with 38 bases between. This CDR3 region has 22 residues. Germline CDR1 SGDLS, CDR2 YYNGEE. The chain's CDR3 is CASSGGESLTSTRQEGETEAFF. CDR3 nucleotides: TGTGCCAGCAGCGGAGGGGAAAGTCTTACCAGTACACGACAGGAGGGTGAGACTGAAGCTTTCTTT.

There are many counts of this clonotype. This chain joins TRBV3-1 and TRBJ2-7; 7 bases match TRBD2. This CDR3 spans 15 amino acids. V lost 4 bases to trimming and J lost 6 bases; unmatched junction nucleotides: 12. The germline V gene encodes CDR1 LGHDT and CDR2 YNNKEL (reference sequence). The CDR3 DNA follows: TGTGCCAGCAGCCGGACCGGGACTGGACTAGTCGAGCAGTACTTC. Its translation is CASSRTGTGLVEQYF.

Turning to this clonotype: Compared with germline, one end of the junction differs, possibly owing to a read error. CDR3 sequence (DNA): TGTCCCAGCAGTGTTGAGGGCTCGGGGAGCTCCTACGAGCAGTACTTC. It specifies CPSSVEGSGSSYEQYF. This chain connects TRBV25-1 to TRBJ2-7; D is possibly TRBD2 (5 bases). In germline, CDR1 is MGHDK, CDR2 SYGVNS. CDR3 length: 16 amino acids.

V and J are TRBV5-1 and TRBJ2-1; 7 bases are a match to TRBD2. The ends lost 6 bases at V and 0 bases at J; junction bases unmatched: 3. The CDR3 contains 14 residues. CDR1 and CDR2 (germline): SGHRS, YFSETQ. DNA for the CDR3: TGCGCCAGCAAAGGCGGGAGCTCCTACAATGAGCAGTTCTTC. Translation: CASKGGSSYNEQFF.

By sample fraction, this clonotype is medium-sized. The V and J genes are TRBV3-1 and TRBJ2-1; a possible D gene is TRBD2 (6 bases). Germline V gene data show CDR1 as LGHDT and CDR2 as YNNKEL (reference sequence). CDR3 length: 19 residues. Trimming cost V 1 base and J 6 bases, with 25 bases left between them. The CDR3 nucleotides are TGTGCCAGCAGCCAAGTAGGCTCGCGGGGAACAGTGTTCGCCAATGAGCAGTTCTTC. Translated: CASSQVGSRGTVFANEQFF.

This clonotype was seen a few times. This rearrangement joins TRBV30 to TRBJ2-1; D may correspond to TRBD1 or TRBD2 (6 bases each). This CDR3 region has 15 residues. Per germline, CDR1 GTSNPN and CDR2 SVGIG (reference sequence). Trimming stripped 0 bases from V and 4 bases from J, with 13 bases between. The CDR3 sequence is CAWSVPGGGYNEQFF. The CDR3 nucleotides are TGTGCCTGGAGTGTGCCCGGGGGCGGTTACAATGAGCAGTTCTTC.

This clonotype has a handful of counts. The chain is built from TRBV24-1 and TRBJ2-1; 10 bases are shared with TRBD2. The CDR3 is 15 amino acids. CDR1 is KGHDR and CDR2 is SFDVKD in the germline V gene. Trimming took 4 bases from V and 7 from J; bases not matched to a gene: 6. This CDR3 reads CATSDTTSGANEQFF. As DNA, the CDR3 is TGTGCCACCAGTGACACCACTAGCGGGGCGAATGAGCAGTTCTTC.

The genes are TRBV28 and TRBJ1-2; D perhaps matches TRBD1 (6 bases). This CDR3 spans 14 amino acids. Germline V gives CDR1 MDHEN, CDR2 SYDVKM. Trimming pared 3 bases from V and 4 bases from J, leaving 12 bases between. This CDR3 is CASSLATGFYGYTF. CDR3 DNA: TGTGCCAGCAGTTTGGCAACAGGGTTCTATGGCTACACCTTC.

V and J are TRBV7-9 and TRBJ1-5, with 7 bases that match TRBD1. CDR1 SEHNR and CDR2 FQNEAQ come from the germline V gene (reference sequence). There are 13 residues in the CDR3. V shed 11 bases, J shed 5 bases, and the junction held 9 bases outside the gene matches. CDR3 DNA sequence: TGTGCCGCCCGAGGGGGCATTGATCAGCCCCAGCATTTT. It yields the protein CAARGGIDQPQHF.

There are many counts of this clonotype. The chain employs TRBV7-2 and TRBJ2-1; 7 bases are a match to TRBD2. This CDR3 is built from 19 residues. Trimming removed 5 bases from V and 3 bases from J; junction bases left unmatched: 19. Germline V CDR1 and CDR2: SGHTA, FQGNSA. The CDR3 spells CASSLRPGLPYGDYNEQFF. CDR3 DNA sequence: TGTGCCAGCAGCCTACGCCCGGGACTACCCTATGGGGACTACAATGAGCAGTTCTTC.

This clonotype appeared many times. This chain joins TRBV15 and TRBJ2-4, with unresolved D. The germline V gene encodes CDR1 LNHNV and CDR2 YYDKDF (reference sequence). V lost 0 bases and J 5 bases, leaving 11 bases between the germline ends. The CDR3 length is 15 residues. The CDR3 reads CATSRDRRGQNIQYF. DNA of the CDR3: TGTGCCACCAGCAGAGATCGACGTGGACAAAACATTCAGTACTTC.

This clonotype was recorded a few times. The V and J genes are TRBV29-1 and TRBJ2-5, with D perhaps TRBD2 (5 bases). The germline V gene has CDR1 SQVTM and CDR2 ANQGSEA. There are 10 residues in the CDR3. Trimming removed 4 bases at V and 5 bases at J, with 5 bases between. Here the CDR3 reads CSVGEETQYF. The DNA for the CDR3 is TGCAGCGTTGGGGAGGAGACCCAGTACTTC.

The gene calls are TRBV20-1 and TRBJ2-5, with no clear D. Trimming took off 6 bases at V and 2 bases at J, with 19 bases between the two ends. The CDR3 loop spans 15 amino acids. Germline CDR1 reads DFQATT; CDR2 reads SNEGSKA (reference sequence). The CDR3: CSAPALMGGQETQYF. CDR3 nucleotide sequence: TGCAGTGCCCCCGCCCTTATGGGCGGTCAAGAGACCCAGTACTTC.